These T cell receptor beta chains were read from a single sample in a study of blood T cells in healthy people across ages. TCRdb used MiXCR to reprocess the 5' RACE reads, holding one entry per CDR3 protein. The sample holds roughly 1.5 million distinct CDR3 sequences, under 55% seen once. Sequencing input: blood. These receptors all stem from a woman aged 18-29 years in good health. Each CDR3 is given with its conserved first and last residue.

J gene,V gene,CDR3 protein
TRBJ2-1,TRBV4-3,CASSQVHTFGGSFDNEQFF
.,TRBV15,CATSRDLVAGGSETQYF
TRBJ1-4,TRBV12-5,CASGTGTTTNEKLFF
TRBJ2-3,TRBV28,CASSIRGAKDTQYF
TRBJ1-2,TRBV6-5,CASSAGLSGGYTF
TRBJ2-3,TRBV20-1,CSATRGGGTDTQYF
TRBJ1-2,TRBV29-1,CSVGEGTGYTF
TRBJ1-5,TRBV12-3/TRBV12-4,CASSVRGYQPQHF
TRBJ1-4,TRBV12-3/TRBV12-4,CASSLGRAIATNEKLFF
TRBJ2-7,TRBV11-2,CASSFGYGYEQYF
TRBJ2-5,TRBV20-1,CSAGSGTIKETQYF
TRBJ2-1,TRBV24-1,CATSDRRELRNEQFF
TRBJ2-1,TRBV5-1,CASSSGPRTNYNEQFF
TRBJ2-4,TRBV9,CASSVANIDGEQYF
TRBJ1-5,TRBV28,CASSLGKGDQPQHF
TRBJ2-7,TRBV5-1,CASSLAGMGYNEQYF
TRBJ1-2,TRBV30,CAWSSQGRYGYTF
TRBJ2-1,TRBV6-2/TRBV6-3,CASNQGQGAEQFF
TRBJ1-2,TRBV4-1,CASSQPDRVGLYGYTF
TRBJ2-5,TRBV7-2,CASSQTSGTLNEQYF
TRBJ2-5,TRBV30,CAWCSPGVETQYF
TRBJ2-6,TRBV27,CASTAGDSGANVLTF
TRBJ2-1,TRBV27,CASSPGTSGRNEQFF
TRBJ2-1,TRBV20-1,CSARWGGRNEQFF
TRBJ2-1,TRBV20-1,CSAGDQGYEQFF